The rows below give T cell receptor beta chains drawn from one sample of a study of shared clonotypes between healthy human individuals. Measured with immunoSEQ multiplex PCR; TCRdb has only the in-frame clones, and not every one. The table includes some 580,000 clones, approximately 97% detected once. Specimen: naive CD4+ T cells sorted from blood. Source of these receptors: a woman aged 25 to 39 in good health. The CDR3 runs from the conserved cysteine through the conserved F or W. D genes are given only for firm matches. Not every row has a clone size; where given, it reads once, few, many or a size class.

DNA: TGTGCCAGCAGCTTATTTGGGGGGTGGGCAGATACGCAGTATTTT; CDR3: CASSLFGGWADTQYF; J: TRBJ2-3; size: .; V: TRBV11-2; D: .
DNA: TGTGCCAGCTCACCACCTGGGCGGGAGGGCCCCTCGCAGTATTTT; CDR3: CASSPPGREGPSQYF; J: TRBJ2-3; size: .; V: TRBV18; D: TRBD2
DNA: TGTGCCAGCAGTTACTCGGATCCCATCCACCAAGAGACCCAGTACTTC; CDR3: CASSYSDPIHQETQYF; J: TRBJ2-5; size: .; V: TRBV6-5; D: .
DNA: TGTGCCAGCAGTGAAGGGGCTGGGACCCCGCAAATCTTC; CDR3: CASSEGAGTPQIF; J: TRBJ2-1; size: .; V: TRBV6-4; D: .
DNA: TGTGCCAGCAGTTTTCATAGCGGGACCCACAATGAGCAGTTCTTC; CDR3: CASSFHSGTHNEQFF; J: TRBJ2-1; size: .; V: TRBV28; D: TRBD2
DNA: TGCGCCAGCAGCCGGGGGGGTCAGGGCACGCATCAGCCCCAGCATTTT; CDR3: CASSRGGQGTHQPQHF; J: TRBJ1-5; size: .; V: TRBV4-1; D: .
DNA: TGCGCCAGCAGCCCTCTCGTGGGATCCTACGAGCAGTACTTC; CDR3: CASSPLVGSYEQYF; J: TRBJ2-7; size: .; V: TRBV4-1; D: .
DNA: TGTGCCAGCAGCACCCCTAGGACAGGGGCCTACGAGCAGTACTTC; CDR3: CASSTPRTGAYEQYF; J: TRBJ2-7; size: .; V: TRBV11-2; D: TRBD1
DNA: TGTGCCATCAGTGCGACAAGTAATAGCAATCAGCCCCAGCATTTT; CDR3: CAISATSNSNQPQHF; J: TRBJ1-5; size: .; V: TRBV10-3; D: .
DNA: TGTGCCAGCAGTGAAGCGGGGGGAGCAGCCAAAAACATTCAGTACTTC; CDR3: CASSEAGGAAKNIQYF; J: TRBJ2-4; size: .; V: TRBV2; D: .
DNA: TGTGCCAGCAGCTTAGGTCGGGGGTACCGCCGAACCACAGATACGCAGTATTTT; CDR3: CASSLGRGYRRTTDTQYF; J: TRBJ2-3; size: .; V: TRBV7-2; D: .
DNA: TGTGCCAGCAGCCTACTAGCGGGAGGAGGGAACGAGCAGTACTTC; CDR3: CASSLLAGGGNEQYF; J: TRBJ2-7; size: .; V: TRBV28; D: TRBD2
DNA: TGTGCCAGCAGTTCCTTGACAGAAGCCAAAAACATTCAGTACTTC; CDR3: CASSSLTEAKNIQYF; J: TRBJ2-4; size: .; V: TRBV6-5; D: .
DNA: TGTGCCAGCAGCGTTTGGACTGCTGGAAACACCATATATTTT; CDR3: CASSVWTAGNTIYF; J: TRBJ1-3; size: .; V: TRBV13; D: .
DNA: TGCGCCAGCAGCTCCGGGACTAGCGGCAATGAGCAGTTCTTC; CDR3: CASSSGTSGNEQFF; J: TRBJ2-1; size: .; V: TRBV5-1; D: TRBD2
DNA: TGCGCCAGCAGCTTGGCCGACAGGGGCACTGGCGAGCAGTACTTC; CDR3: CASSLADRGTGEQYF; J: TRBJ2-7; size: .; V: TRBV5-1; D: TRBD1
DNA: TGCGCCAGCAGTGTCGGGGGGGGGACAGATACGCAGTATTTT; CDR3: CASSVGGGTDTQYF; J: TRBJ2-3; size: .; V: TRBV10-1; D: TRBD2
DNA: TGTGCCAGCAGTCCCGACAGGAGCAAGAACACTGAAGCTTTCTTT; CDR3: CASSPDRSKNTEAFF; J: TRBJ1-1; size: .; V: TRBV6-5; D: .
DNA: TGTGCCAGCAGTATACGACTAGCGGAGTACAATGAGCAGTTCTTC; CDR3: CASSIRLAEYNEQFF; J: TRBJ2-1; size: .; V: TRBV27; D: TRBD2
DNA: TGTGCCAGCAGCCCAAGCGGGAGCCTCACCTACGAGCAGTACTTC; CDR3: CASSPSGSLTYEQYF; J: TRBJ2-7; size: once; V: TRBV5-4; D: TRBD2
DNA: TGTGCCATCAGTGACCAAGGCGCTACCCTGGGGGAGCAGTACTTC; CDR3: CAISDQGATLGEQYF; J: TRBJ2-5; size: .; V: TRBV10-3; D: .
DNA: TGCGCCAGCAGCTTGGGACTAGCGGAAATCTACGAGCAGTACTTC; CDR3: CASSLGLAEIYEQYF; J: TRBJ2-7; size: .; V: TRBV5-1; D: TRBD2
DNA: TGTGCCAGCAGATACAGGACAAACTCCTACGAGCAGTACTTC; CDR3: CASRYRTNSYEQYF; J: TRBJ2-7; size: .; V: TRBV27; D: .
DNA: TGTGCCAGCAGTAGGGACAGGGTGGTGTACGAGCAGTACTTC; CDR3: CASSRDRVVYEQYF; J: TRBJ2-7; size: .; V: TRBV28; D: TRBD1
DNA: TGTGCCAGCAGCCTACTAGCGGGGAAGGCCGGGGAGCTGTTTTTT; CDR3: CASSLLAGKAGELFF; J: TRBJ2-2; size: .; V: TRBV7-3; D: TRBD2
DNA: TGTGCCAGCAGCGGGAGGCTCTTCCCCTTCGAGCAGTACTTC; CDR3: CASSGRLFPFEQYF; J: TRBJ2-7; size: .; V: TRBV28; D: TRBD2
DNA: TGCGCCAGCAGCTTGGAGCCGAGCACTGAAGCTTTCTTT; CDR3: CASSLEPSTEAFF; J: TRBJ1-1; size: .; V: TRBV5-1; D: .
DNA: TGTGCCAGCCTTCTAGGGGGAAGGGGCAATGAGCAGTTCTTC; CDR3: CASLLGGRGNEQFF; J: TRBJ2-1; size: .; V: TRBV28; D: .
DNA: TGCGCCAGCAGCCCCCGGGGTGAAAAACTGTTTTTT; CDR3: CASSPRGEKLFF; J: TRBJ1-4; size: .; V: TRBV5-1; D: .
DNA: TGTGCCAGCAGCCCCCAGAGCGGGACCCTCCTCCGCGAGCAGTACTTC; CDR3: CASSPQSGTLLREQYF; J: TRBJ2-7; size: once; V: TRBV25-1; D: TRBD2
DNA: TGTGCCAGCAGTCAAATCTTCGGGACAGTTTTCACTAATGAAAAACTGTTTTTT; CDR3: CASSQIFGTVFTNEKLFF; J: TRBJ1-4; size: .; V: TRBV28; D: TRBD1
DNA: TGCAGCGTTAATTGGGTCAATGAGCAGTTCTTC; CDR3: CSVNWVNEQFF; J: TRBJ2-1; size: .; V: TRBV29-1; D: .
DNA: TGTGCCAGCAGCTTTACTAGCGGGAGCGTTAATCTTCGGAATGAGCAGTTCTTC; CDR3: CASSFTSGSVNLRNEQFF; J: TRBJ2-1; size: .; V: TRBV5-6; D: TRBD2
DNA: TGTGCCAGCAGCGTAGAACAGGGAGGAGGAGATACGCAGTATTTT; CDR3: CASSVEQGGGDTQYF; J: TRBJ2-3; size: .; V: TRBV9; D: .
DNA: TGTGCCAGCAGCTTAGGACCACGGGGAGCTTTCTTT; CDR3: CASSLGPRGAFF; J: TRBJ1-1; size: once; V: TRBV7-9; D: .
DNA: TGTGCCAGCTCATCGGGACTAGCGGGACTCACAGATACGCAGTATTTT; CDR3: CASSSGLAGLTDTQYF; J: TRBJ2-3; size: .; V: TRBV18; D: TRBD2
DNA: TGTGCCAGCAGTGAAGCGGGACAGCTGTACAATGAGCAGTTCTTC; CDR3: CASSEAGQLYNEQFF; J: TRBJ2-1; size: .; V: TRBV2; D: TRBD1
DNA: TGTGCCAGCAGCTTCATGGGACTAGCGGGAGGTTCGGTATCCAATGAGCAGTTCTTC; CDR3: CASSFMGLAGGSVSNEQFF; J: TRBJ2-1; size: .; V: TRBV7-2; D: TRBD2
DNA: TGTGCCAGTGACCGCGTGGACACCGGGGAGCTGTTTTTT; CDR3: CASDRVDTGELFF; J: TRBJ2-2; size: .; V: TRBV19; D: .
DNA: TGTGCCAGCAGTTTGAGGGGGACAGGGAATGAGCAGTTCTTC; CDR3: CASSLRGTGNEQFF; J: TRBJ2-1; size: .; V: TRBV28; D: TRBD1
DNA: TGCGCCAGCAGCTCCCGAACAGGGAGTGGAAACACCATATATTTT; CDR3: CASSSRTGSGNTIYF; J: TRBJ1-3; size: .; V: TRBV5-1; D: .
DNA: TGTGCCAGCAGCTTGGCCAGGACCGGGACAGGGTTTAGCTATGGCTACACCTTC; CDR3: CASSLARTGTGFSYGYTF; J: TRBJ1-2; size: .; V: TRBV5-8; D: TRBD1
DNA: TGCGCCAGCAGCCAATCCGGGACTACCTACGAGCAGTACTTC; CDR3: CASSQSGTTYEQYF; J: TRBJ2-7; size: .; V: TRBV4-1; D: TRBD2
DNA: TGTGCCAGCAGCCTCAAGGGCGCGGGAGCCGGCAGAGATACGCAGTATTTT; CDR3: CASSLKGAGAGRDTQYF; J: TRBJ2-3; size: .; V: TRBV4-2; D: TRBD2
DNA: TGTGCCAGCAGCTCTCCGGCGGGGCAAGGAGAGACCCAGTACTTC; CDR3: CASSSPAGQGETQYF; J: TRBJ2-5; size: .; V: TRBV7-3; D: .
DNA: TGCAGCGTCCAGCACACTGAAGCTTTCTTT; CDR3: CSVQHTEAFF; J: TRBJ1-1; size: .; V: TRBV29-1; D: .
DNA: TGTGCCAGCACCACCCTTCGGGGACGTAAGGAAGCTTTCTTT; CDR3: CASTTLRGRKEAFF; J: TRBJ1-1; size: .; V: TRBV28; D: .
DNA: TGTGCCAGCAGCCTACTAGCGGGGAACATCTACGAGCAGTACTTC; CDR3: CASSLLAGNIYEQYF; J: TRBJ2-7; size: once; V: TRBV7-2; D: TRBD2
DNA: TGCGCCAGCAGCCAATTCGACAGGATAGCTTCTGGGGCCAACGTCCTGACTTTC; CDR3: CASSQFDRIASGANVLTF; J: TRBJ2-6; size: once; V: TRBV4-1; D: .
DNA: TGCGCCAGCAGCCAATTACCAACAGGGGAAAAGCAGTACTTC; CDR3: CASSQLPTGEKQYF; J: TRBJ2-7; size: .; V: TRBV4-1; D: TRBD1